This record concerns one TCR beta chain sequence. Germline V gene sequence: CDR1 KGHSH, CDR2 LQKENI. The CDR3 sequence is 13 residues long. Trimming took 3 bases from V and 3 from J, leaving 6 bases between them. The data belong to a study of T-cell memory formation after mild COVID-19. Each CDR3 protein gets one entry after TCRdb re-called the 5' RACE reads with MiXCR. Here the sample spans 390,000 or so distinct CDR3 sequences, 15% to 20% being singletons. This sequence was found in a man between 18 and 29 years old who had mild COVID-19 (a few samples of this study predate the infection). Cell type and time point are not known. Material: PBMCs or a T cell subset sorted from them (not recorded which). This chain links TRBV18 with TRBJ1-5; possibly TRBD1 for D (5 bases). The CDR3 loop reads CASSPGANQPQHF. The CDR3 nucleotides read TGTGCCAGCTCACCCGGGGCCAATCAGCCCCAGCATTTT.